This is a list of T cell receptor beta chains from one sample in a study of Graves' ophthalmopathy and Graves' hyperthyroidism. TCRdb ran MiXCR on the multiplex PCR reads and lists one entry per CDR3 protein. The table records about 740,000 distinct CDR3 sequences, 40% of them present only once. The specimen sequenced was peripheral blood. The source of these receptors is an adult man with Graves' ophthalmopathy. Each CDR3 is given with its conserved first and last residue. The D gene is left open where the match is weak. Clone size is given for some rows only: seen once, a few or many times, or a class if the clone is expanded.

>.|TRBV9|TRBJ1-1|TRBD1
TGTGCCAGCAGTCCATGGGAGGGGGCGAGGGACACTGAAGCTTTCTTT
CASSPWEGARDTEAFF
>.|TRBV25-1|TRBJ2-7|.
.
CACSARGDRYYEQHF
>.|TRBV25-1|TRBJ2-2|.
TGTGCCAGCAGTCCCCGGGGCGACAGAGTGAACACCGGGGAGCTGTTTTTT
CASSPRGDRVNTGELFF
>.|TRBV11-2|TRBJ2-7|TRBD1
TGTGCCAGCTCACCTACGGGACAGGGCGGCGAGCAGTACTTC
CASSPTGQGGEQYF
>.|TRBV7-2|TRBJ1-2|.
TGTGCCAGCAGCGTTCAGGTGGACAGAGTTAACTATGGCTACACCTTC
CASSVQVDRVNYGYTF
>.|TRBV25-1|TRBJ2-5|.
TGTGCCAGCAGTGAGTTGTCAGGGGGGGGAGAGACCCAGTACTTC
CASSELSGGGETQYF
>few|TRBV20-1|TRBJ2-7|.
TGCAGTGCTAGAGATCCTAGGGCTGGGAAGTACGAGCAGTACTTC
CSARDPRAGKYEQYF
>.|TRBV11-2|TRBJ2-3|.
TGTGCCAGCACCCCCCTGTCAGATACGCAGTATTTT
CASTPLSDTQYF
>many|TRBV7-2|TRBJ2-7|.
TGTGCCAGCAGCTTTACTACAGGGCGGAACGAGCAGTACTTC
CASSFTTGRNEQYF
>.|TRBV5-1|TRBJ2-7|TRBD2
TGCGCCAGCAGCTTGGCGGTCGTGGCGGGAGAGGGCTACGAGCAGTACTTC
CASSLAVVAGEGYEQYF
>.|TRBV25-1|TRBJ2-2|.
TGTGCCAGCCTTAATATTTTCAGGGGACGGAGCACCGGGGAGCTGTTTTTT
CASLNIFRGRSTGELFF
>.|TRBV29-1|TRBJ2-7|.
TGCAGCGTTGTCGCGGCAGTTTCCTACGAGCAGTACTTC
CSVVAAVSYEQYF
>once|TRBV19|TRBJ1-5|.
TGTGCCAGTAATATTTCGGGGACCCAGCATTTT
CASNISGTQHF
>.|TRBV7-2|TRBJ2-7|TRBD1
TGCGCCAGCAGCCAAACCGCCGGGACAGTCGAGCAGTACTTC
CASSQTAGTVEQYF
>.|TRBV5-1|TRBJ2-7|.
TGCGCCAGCAGCTTGGCCCTATTCTACGAGCAGTACTTC
CASSLALFYEQYF
>few|TRBV6-2/TRBV6-3|TRBJ1-1|TRBD1
TGTGCCAGCAGTTACCTACGACAGGGTGAAGCTTTCTTT
CASSYLRQGEAFF
>.|TRBV10-3|TRBJ2-7|TRBD2
TGTGCCAGCAGTCCGACTAGCGGGACGTTCTACGAGCAGTACTTC
CASSPTSGTFYEQYF
>.|TRBV12-3/TRBV12-4|TRBJ2-5|.
TGTGCCAGCAGTTTTGGGGGGGCCGGTACGGAGACCCAGTACTTC
CASSFGGAGTETQYF
>.|TRBV25-1|TRBJ1-6|.
TGTGCCGGGGGCAGGAATTCACCCCTCCACTTT
CAGGRNSPLHF
>few|TRBV10-3|TRBJ2-2|TRBD2
TGTGCCATCAACACCGGGGTAGCGGGAGAGACCGGGGAGCTGTTTTTT
CAINTGVAGETGELFF
>.|TRBV7-9|TRBJ1-1|TRBD1
TGTGCCAGCAGCATCTACAGGGGGAACACTGAAGCTTTCTTT
CASSIYRGNTEAFF
>many|TRBV13|TRBJ1-5|.
TGTGCCAGCAGCTTATGGGGGGATCAGCCCCAGCATTTT
CASSLWGDQPQHF
>.|TRBV12-5|TRBJ1-1|.
TGTGCTAGTGTCCTAGACTACCCAAACACTGAAGCTTTCTTT
CASVLDYPNTEAFF
>few|TRBV7-9|TRBJ2-7|.
TGTGCCAGCAGCTTATCCGGGGGATACTCCTACGAGCAGTACTTC
CASSLSGGYSYEQYF
>.|TRBV10-3|TRBJ2-5|.
TGTGCCAGCAGTTACCCCCTTTCCGCGGTCCAAGAGACCCAGTACTTC
CASSYPLSAVQETQYF
>.|TRBV25-1|TRBJ1-6|TRBD1
TGTGCTCAGACAGGGAGGACACCCCTCCACTTT
CAQTGRTPLHF
>.|TRBV6-5|TRBJ1-6|TRBD1
TGTGCCAGCAGCTACGTCCCAGGGGGCACTCATAATTCACCCCTCCACTTT
CASSYVPGGTHNSPLHF
>.|TRBV12-3/TRBV12-4|TRBJ1-1|TRBD1
TGTGCCAGCAAAGGGACAGATTCTGAAGCTTTCTTT
CASKGTDSEAFF
>.|TRBV25-1|TRBJ1-1|.
TGTGCCAGGGGGGGGGGCGCGACCCTTTCAGCTTTCTTT
CARGGGATLSAFF
>.|TRBV5-1|TRBJ1-1|TRBD1
TGCGCCAGCAGCTCTGACAGGGGGCGTTGGAACACTGAAGCTTTCTTT
CASSSDRGRWNTEAFF
>many|TRBV14|TRBJ2-6|.
TGTGCCAGCAGCCAAGCCCGAAGCTCTGGGGCCAACGTCCTGACTTTC
CASSQARSSGANVLTF
>.|TRBV29-1|TRBJ1-2|.
TGCAGCGTAGGGGGACTAGCGGGAAGTGCTTCTGGCTACACCTTC
CSVGGLAGSASGYTF